The T cell receptor beta chain described here comes from a study of naive CD8 T cells in extremely preterm neonates (dated by TCRdb to about 2017). In the study overall: The adult participants' age range is given as 25-50 years in the abstract but as 20-50 years in the methods. Sorted naive CD8+ T cells from four age groups (extremely preterm neonates, term neonates, young children and adults) were used in the study to compare TCRbeta CDR3 repertoires. Broader findings and caveats from the paper: Among the limitations the authors pointed out were a small sample size and productive template counts that varied across preterm samples. The proportion of shared CDR3 nucleotide sequences was higher in preterm neonates (approximately 2.5%) than in term neonates (0.4%), young children (about 0.03%) and adults (around 0.01%). Compared with all other age groups, preterm neonates showed significantly lower iChao1 richness (p < 0.05) along with an even clone distribution, indicating a less rich repertoire. To track T cell development within individuals, the authors urged prospective longitudinal studies of preterm and term neonates. Compared with the older groups, preterm CDR3s were shorter and closer to germline, carrying fewer N additions and showing less junctional trimming.

TCRbeta CDR3 regions were amplified from genomic DNA by a two-step, bias-controlled multiplex PCR. Primers specific for every TRBV and TRBJ gene segment were used in the multiplex PCR. TCRbeta repertoire data were generated with the immunoSEQ Assay. In the original analysis: To merge closely related sequences, reads went through filtering and clustering using a relative-frequency ratio and a modified nearest-neighbor algorithm. IMGT annotation was the basis for assigning V, D and J genes to CDR3 sequences. Template counts were normalized for PCR amplification bias and quantified against synthetic TCR CDR3 analog sequences. Only unique productive sequences, that is, in-frame CDR3 sequences lacking stop codons, were included in the analyses. The immunoSEQ Analyzer software was used to calculate clonality, defined as 1 minus Pielou's evenness, and iChao1 richness. Statistical tests were run in JMP, with either Student's t-test or a non-parametric test chosen according to Shapiro-Wilk normality results. Imported from immuneACCESS, the table was reduced by TCRdb to in-frame sequences with V and J called. These copies leave out some clones; in studies compared against another copy, an unresolved V gene accounts for under half, and the cause of the remainder is not known. V and J calls and clone size come straight from that table; D and trimming were deduced from the DNA. The sample includes about 7,900 clones, with around 98% observed a single time. 2.5% to 3.5% of the sample goes to the ten largest clones.

Peripheral blood was donated by five healthy children aged roughly 16-56 months undergoing elective routine surgery and by five healthy nonsmoking adults. The adult controls were healthy nonsmokers between roughly 19 and 55 years old, with a median age of roughly 38 years. A FACSAria III cell sorter was used to sort live, Annexin V-negative naive CD8+ T cells (CD3+CD8+CD45RA+CCR7+). Per sample, between roughly 19,000 and 100,000 naive CD8+ T cells were obtained by sorting. Ficoll-Paque density gradient centrifugation was used to isolate mononuclear cells from diluted blood. Before sorting, mononuclear cells were cryopreserved in approximately 10% DMSO with about 90% FBS and kept in long-term storage at -150 degrees C. After thawing, the cells were stained with Annexin V and with antibodies against CD3, CD8, CCR7 and CD45RA. The DNeasy Blood and Tissue Kit was used to extract genomic DNA from sorted cell pellets that had been snap-frozen.

With respect to this clone: Its antigen is still unknown. Per-nucleotide qualities are absent, and no much larger clonotype sits a single base away.

V loses 1 base at its end and J loses 9 bases; junction bases beyond the gene matches: 6. Spanning cysteine to phenylalanine, the CDR3 consists of 15 amino acids. Only the CDR3 region is kept as DNA, spanning 45 bases read in frame from base 1. Based on the germline V gene, the CDR1 and CDR2 sequences are KGHSH and LQKENI. This receptor chain uses TRBV18 and TRBJ2-1, with 10 central nucleotides matching TRBD2. This clonotype originated in a human donor in good health. The source material was naive CD8+ T cells from blood. The sequenced DNA is TGTGCCAGCTCACCACTCGAGCGGGAGGGCCGTGAGCAGTTCTTC. Its protein reads: CASSPLEREGREQFF.